These 18 T cell receptor beta chains were all obtained from the same sample, sequenced in a study of persistence of HIV-infected CD4 T cells. These TCRs are of unknown antigen specificity. The stimulus was lysate of CMV-infected fibroblasts, around 9.3 ug/mL. Memory cells lacking CD40L and CD69 with high CD45RO were sorted. This was the immunoSEQ version 4 assay in survey mode. Clones were sequenced by immunoSEQ multiplex PCR, and TCRdb holds only the in-frame ones, with some missing. The table records tens of thousands of clones, 70% to 80% of them present only once. The sample consisted of CD4+ T cells sorted from PBMCs after roughly 20-hour stimulation, taken from a patient who received antiretroviral therapy. The receptors here all came from an adult man with HIV who was CMV-seropositive.

This sequence joins TRBV3-1 (or the pseudogene TRBV3-2) and TRBJ1-5; 8 bases are shared with TRBD1. The CDR3 spans 15 residues. J gave up 5 bases and V 1 base, and 4 bases lay outside the gene matches. Germline V gene lookup returns CDR1 LGHDT and CDR2 YNNKEL (reference sequence). The CDR3 coding sequence is TGTGCCAGCAGCCAAGGCACAGGGGGTGATCAGCCCCAGCATTTT. Protein product: CASSQGTGGDQPQHF.

This rearrangement joins TRBV21-1 to TRBJ2-7; TRBD1 reflects the table's D call only, with no check against the DNA. TRBV21-1 is designated a pseudogene. The CDR3 consists of 15 residues. DNA of the CDR3: TGTGCCAGCAGCAAAGGGAGGACAGAGGTCTACGAGCAGTACTTC. Encoded protein: CASSKGRTEVYEQYF.

J is TRBJ2-7 and V is TRBV27; 8 bases map to TRBD1. Germline V gene sequence: CDR1 MNHEY, CDR2 SMNVEV (reference sequence). The CDR3 is 15 residues long. Germline trimming cut 4 bases from V and 4 bases from J; bases unmatched to any gene: 9. The CDR3 nucleotides are TGTGCCAGCAGTTCATCGGGACAGGCGAAATACGAGCAGTACTTC. Residues: CASSSSGQAKYEQYF.

The chain carries TRBV5-5 and TRBJ2-5; D is undetermined. The V and J ends lost 4 bases and 5 bases respectively, with 9 bases between them. The germline gives CDR1 SGHKS, CDR2 YYEKEE (reference sequence). The CDR3 consists of 12 residues. The CDR3 is CASSQAAETQYF. CDR3 DNA: TGTGCCAGCAGCCAGGCCGCGGAGACCCAGTACTTC.

As DNA, the CDR3 is TGTGCCAGCAGCCAAGTTCAACCGGGGGCGATCGTCTACGAGCAGTACTTC. Its protein product is CASSQVQPGAIVYEQYF. The gene calls are TRBV14 and TRBJ2-7; D may match TRBD1 or TRBD2 (6 bases each). Germline V lookup: CDR1 SGHDN, CDR2 FVKESK. This CDR3 comprises 17 residues. The germline V and J ends were trimmed by 1 base and 3 bases, with 19 bases remaining between them.

V is TRBV7-2 and J is TRBJ1-3; 7 nucleotides match TRBD1. The germline V gene has CDR1 SGHTA and CDR2 FQGNSA. With 6 bases clipped from V and 2 bases from J, the junction kept 10 bases outside the gene matches. This CDR3 is 16 amino acids long. CDR3 protein: CASSFTPGTAGNTIYF. The CDR3 nucleotides read TGTGCCAGCAGTTTCACTCCCGGGACAGCTGGAAACACCATATATTTT.

The chain has TRBV5-1 and TRBJ2-7; 15 nucleotides line up with TRBD2. Germline V gene lookup returns CDR1 SGHRS and CDR2 YFSETQ. Trimming took 4 bases from V and 7 from J; bases not matched to a gene: 6. The CDR3 has 15 residues. CDR3 region: CASSIGLAGGREQYF. CDR3 nucleotides: TGCGCCAGCAGCATAGGACTAGCGGGAGGGCGGGAGCAGTACTTC.

The rearrangement uses TRBV5-6 and TRBJ1-4; possible D gene TRBD1, 6 bases. V was trimmed by 6 bases and J by 6 bases, leaving 21 bases between them. There are 16 residues in the CDR3. CDR1 and CDR2 from the germline V gene are SGHDT and YYEEEE. The CDR3 bases are TGTGCCAGCACCTTACGGCCACGGACAGTCGATGAAAAACTGTTTTTT. Translated, it gives CASTLRPRTVDEKLFF.

The chain has TRBV15 and TRBJ1-1, with a weak D call TRBD1 (6 bases). V lost 3 bases, J lost 9 bases, and 11 bases lay in between. This CDR3 has 12 residues. Germline values: CDR1 LNHNV, CDR2 YYDKDF (reference sequence). The CDR3 reads CATSSIGGKAFF. The CDR3, as DNA: TGTGCCACCAGCAGTATAGGGGGTAAAGCTTTCTTT.

This sequence joins TRBV20-1 and TRBJ1-5; tentatively, D is TRBD1 (6 bases). Germline lookup yields CDR1 DFQATT and CDR2 SNEGSKA (reference sequence). V was pared by 0 bases and J by 9 bases, with 6 bases between. This CDR3 has 11 residues. As DNA, the CDR3 is TGCAGTGCTAGAGACAGGGGGCCCCAGCATTTT. This codes for CSARDRGPQHF.

The chain links TRBV3-1 (or the pseudogene TRBV3-2) to TRBJ1-1; D uncertain. V was clipped by 3 bases and J by 5 bases, with 7 bases between them. CDR1 and CDR2 from the germline V gene are LGHDT and YNNKEL (reference sequence). The CDR3 spans 12 residues. In DNA form, the CDR3 reads TGTGCCAGCAGCCAGCCCCCGACTGAAGCTTTCTTT. Its translation: CASSQPPTEAFF.

This clone was observed once. The V and J genes are TRBV7-2 and TRBJ1-3; D gene unclear. This CDR3 comprises 15 residues. Trimming took off 0 bases at V and 4 bases at J, with 10 bases between the two ends. CDR1 and CDR2 from the germline V gene are SGHTA and FQGNSA. This chain's CDR3 is CASSLAPARGNTIYF. For the CDR3, the DNA is TGTGCCAGCAGCTTAGCCCCGGCAAGAGGAAACACCATATATTTT.

This clone has a single count. The chain couples TRBV10-3 to TRBJ2-7; 9 bases agree with TRBD1. The J segment lost 1 base and the V segment lost 9 bases, leaving 7 bases of the junction unmatched. Germline CDR1 ENHRY, CDR2 SYGVKD. The CDR3 extends over 14 amino acids. The CDR3 sequence is CAMRQGEISYEQYF. CDR3 DNA sequence: TGTGCCATGCGACAGGGGGAAATTTCCTACGAGCAGTACTTC.

The V and J genes are TRBV4-1 and TRBJ1-4; no definite D call. There are 15 residues in the CDR3. Deletions cut 4 bases from V and 0 bases from J, with 9 bases between. Germline V lookup: CDR1 MGHRA, CDR2 YSYEKL. The CDR3 loop is CASSPGFSTNEKLFF. CDR3 sequence (DNA): TGCGCCAGCAGCCCTGGGTTCTCAACTAATGAAAAACTGTTTTTT.

This chain's CDR3 is CASSQDGSGRVEQYF. In DNA form, the CDR3 reads TGCGCCAGCAGCCAAGATGGTAGCGGGAGGGTCGAGCAGTACTTC. V gene TRBV4-3 combines with J gene TRBJ2-7, with 11 bases that match TRBD2. Germline V gene lookup returns CDR1 LGHNA and CDR2 YSLEER. V shed 0 bases and J 6 bases; nucleotides not matched to a gene: 4. This CDR3 has 15 amino acids.

This chain uses TRBV19 with TRBJ1-2, with 9 bases matching TRBD1. CDR1 and CDR2 from the germline V gene are LNHDA and SQIVND (reference sequence). V lost 3 bases to trimming and J lost 8 bases; unmatched junction nucleotides: 10. The CDR3 is 15 residues long. This CDR3 reads CASSILPGQGKGYTF. Here the CDR3 DNA reads TGTGCCAGTAGTATCCTGCCGGGACAGGGTAAAGGCTACACCTTC.

The rearrangement joins TRBV19 to TRBJ1-1, with D unclear. V gave up 3 bases and J gave up 6 bases, with 14 bases separating them. Germline V gives CDR1 LNHDA, CDR2 SQIVND (reference sequence). The CDR3 loop spans 14 amino acids. The CDR3 DNA follows: TGTGCCAGTAGTATCGGAGGAGGACGCTCTGAAGCTTTCTTT. Its translation is CASSIGGGRSEAFF.

This sequence joins TRBV28 and TRBJ1-1; unclear D gene. Germline V CDR1 and CDR2: MDHEN, SYDVKM. The CDR3 length is 17 residues. The ends were cut back, 4 bases at V and 5 bases at J, with 23 bases in the middle. Written as DNA, the CDR3 is TGTGCCAGCAGTTCCGGGTCTTTGAAGGAGAGTGGGACTGAAGCTTTCTTT. This translates into CASSSGSLKESGTEAFF.